This T cell receptor beta chain was documented in a study of blood T cell repertoires in COVID-19. Study details: Collection of acute and convalescent COVID-19 samples took place in the United States, Italy and Spain. In each case, the material was cDNA or gDNA derived from T cells, B-cell-depleted T cells, or PBMCs.

With 4 bases clipped from V and 0 bases from J, the junction kept 6 bases outside the gene matches. The CDR3 spans 16 residues. Looked up from germline, CDR1 is SEHNR and CDR2 is FQNEAQ (reference sequence). Profiling relied on immunoSEQ multiplex PCR, and the TCRdb table lists in-frame clones only, not all of them. The table includes under 20,000 clones, 80% to 90% detected once. This clonotype originated in a human donor in a cohort sampled during active COVID-19. Sequenced input: peripheral blood. This sequence joins TRBV7-9 and TRBJ2-1, with TRBD1 identical over 7 bases. The CDR3 here is CASSSRTGHSYNEQFF. For the CDR3, the DNA is TGTGCCAGCAGCTCGCGGACAGGCCACTCCTACAATGAGCAGTTCTTC.